Listed here are 7 T cell receptor beta chains from one sample, sequenced in a study of OX40 agonist ivuxolimab in advanced cancers. Produced via immunoSEQ multiplex PCR; TCRdb's table is partial and in-frame only. In the table there are roughly 89,000 clones, approximately 91% of which are singletons. The material was CD4+ or CD8+ T cells sorted from blood, obtained in a trial of the OX40 agonist ivuxolimab. The receptors derive from an adult with an advanced solid tumor such as melanoma, head and neck, liver or kidney cancer.

The chain is built from TRBV6-6 and TRBJ2-7; TRBD1 agrees at 7 bases. CDR1 MNHNY and CDR2 SVGAGI come from the germline V gene (reference sequence). V shed 5 bases and J 5 bases; nucleotides not matched to a gene: 6. The CDR3 is made up of 13 amino acids. This CDR3 reads CASSRDSRNEQYF. The CDR3, as DNA: TGTGCCAGCAGTCGGGACAGTAGGAACGAGCAGTACTTC.

V is TRBV19 and J is TRBJ2-3; D possibly corresponds to TRBD2 (5 bases). V was trimmed by 6 bases and J by 9 bases, leaving 13 bases between them. The CDR3 runs to 12 residues. CDR1 LNHDA and CDR2 SQIVND come from the germline V gene (reference sequence). As DNA, the CDR3 is TGTGCCAGTAGCAGCGGTACAAGAACGCAGTATTTT. It yields the protein CASSSGTRTQYF.

The chain joins TRBV30 to TRBJ1-6, with 7 nucleotides matching TRBD1. The germline V gene encodes CDR1 GTSNPN and CDR2 SVGIG (reference sequence). The CDR3 is made up of 15 amino acids. Trimming at V came to 3 bases and at J to 7 bases, leaving 9 bases not matched to a gene. The DNA of the CDR3 is TGTGCCTGGAGGGACGGACAGGCGCAAAATTCACCCCTCCACTTT. Translation gives CAWRDGQAQNSPLHF.

CDR3 residues: CASSLQGTGQYF. As DNA, the CDR3 is TGCGCCAGCAGCTTACAGGGTACCGGGCAGTACTTC. The chain combines TRBV5-1 with TRBJ2-5; TRBD1 is a possible D gene (6 bases). Looked up from germline, CDR1 is SGHRS and CDR2 is YFSETQ. The CDR3 loop spans 12 amino acids. The V end lost 2 bases, the J end lost 11 bases, and 13 bases lay between the germline ends.

The rearrangement joins TRBV9 to TRBJ2-2, with 7 bases aligning to TRBD1. The V gene end was trimmed by 3 bases and the J gene end by 1 base; junction bases not matched to a gene: 3. CDR3 length: 15 residues. Germline CDR1 and CDR2: SGDLS and YYNGEE. The CDR3 reads CASSARQGNTGELFF. DNA for the CDR3: TGTGCCAGCAGCGCCCGACAGGGGAACACCGGGGAGCTGTTTTTT.

The genes are TRBV2 and TRBJ2-7; D is perhaps TRBD2 (6 bases). Germline CDR1 SNHLY, CDR2 FYNNEI. CDR3 length: 15 amino acids. Trimming left V 6 bases short and J 2 bases short, with 17 bases between. CDR3 sequence reads: CASRSGTLATYEQYF. As DNA, the CDR3 is TGTGCCAGCAGGTCCGGGACTTTGGCAACCTACGAGCAGTACTTC.

The chain employs TRBV11-2 and TRBJ2-5; TRBD1 or TRBD2 may be the D gene (5 bases each). The germline V gene has CDR1 SGHAT and CDR2 FQNNGV. CDR3 size: 14 residues. Trimming took off 5 bases at V and 4 bases at J, with 14 bases between the two ends. The CDR3 region has the DNA TGTGCCAGCAGCCCGGGTCGGGGCGGAGAGACCCAGTACTTC. Its protein is CASSPGRGGETQYF.